The source of this T cell receptor (beta chain) is a study of regulatory T cells in long-lasting Graves disease. Building the TCR beta libraries relied on iRepertoire HTBI primers, and CDR3 regions underwent Arm-PCR. TCRdb used MiXCR to reprocess the multiplex PCR reads, holding one entry per CDR3 protein. The sample carries 550,000 to 700,000 distinct CDR3 sequences, roughly 16% recorded once. Documented time point: newly diagnosed GD, antithyroid drugs for less than 3 months. PBMC-extracted RNA yielded the TCR library. These sequences were also reported in another study, on T cells in Graves' hyperthyroidism and ophthalmopathy.

This sample comprised peripheral blood mononuclear cells (PBMCs), obtained at new diagnosis, from a patient treated with antithyroid drugs. The source of this sequence is a young man with Graves disease.

The CDR3 is CASSLEAGGNRNEQFF. In DNA form, the CDR3 reads TGTGCCAGCAGCCTAGAAGCGGGAGGTAATAGAAATGAGCAGTTCTTC. This rearrangement joins TRBV9 to TRBJ2-1; 9 bases align to TRBD2. The germline gives CDR1 SGDLS, CDR2 YYNGEE. Trimming cost V 4 bases and J 7 bases; bases outside gene matches: 12. The CDR3 covers 16 residues.